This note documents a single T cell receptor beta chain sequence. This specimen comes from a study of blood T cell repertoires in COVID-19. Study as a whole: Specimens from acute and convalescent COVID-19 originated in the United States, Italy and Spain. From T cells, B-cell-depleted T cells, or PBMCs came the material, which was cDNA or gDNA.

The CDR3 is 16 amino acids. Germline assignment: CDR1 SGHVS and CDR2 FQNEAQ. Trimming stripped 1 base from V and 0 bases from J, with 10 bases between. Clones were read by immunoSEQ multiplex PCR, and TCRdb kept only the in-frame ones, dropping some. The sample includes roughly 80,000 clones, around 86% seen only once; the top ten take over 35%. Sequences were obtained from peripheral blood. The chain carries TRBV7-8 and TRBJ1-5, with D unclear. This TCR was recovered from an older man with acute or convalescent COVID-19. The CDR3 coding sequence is TGTGCCAGCAGCTTAGACATGACTTTTAGCAATCAGCCCCAGCATTTT. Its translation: CASSLDMTFSNQPQHF.